This TCR beta chain was retrieved from a study of shared clonotypes between healthy human individuals. Study background: CD8 memory received one plate per donor, CD8 naive two, CD4 memory three and CD4 naive three.

This clone was seen repeatedly, ten times or more. Its target is unknown. Using immunoSEQ multiplex PCR, the repertoire was profiled, and TCRdb retains in-frame clones only, with some absent. The sample consists of around 700,000 clones, about three quarters of them appearing once. This CDR3 spans 13 amino acids. Germline CDR1 and CDR2: MGHRA and YSYEKL. Trimming took 0 bases from V and 6 from J, leaving 8 bases between them. The study, taken as a whole, reports: Apart from blood, nothing was sampled; tissue repertoires likely differ.

This chain links TRBV4-1 with TRBJ1-2; tentatively, D is TRBD1 (5 bases). The sample consisted of memory CD4+ T cells sorted from blood. As to subset: CD45RA-negative fraction. The clonotype comes from a woman in her 30s in good health. CDR3 DNA sequence: TGCGCCAGCAGCCAAGACAGGGCCGATGGCTACACCTTC. This gives the protein CASSQDRADGYTF.